One T cell receptor (beta chain) is described in this entry. The source of the sample is a study of technical replicates of blood from several donors. Only in-frame clones appear in the TCRdb table, and some are missing; sequencing was by immunoSEQ multiplex PCR. Of around 10,000 clones listed, 90% to 95% are singletons. V trimming: 5 bases; J trimming: 5 bases; junction bases outside the gene matches: 7. Germline-derived CDR1 and CDR2 are SEHNR and FQNEAQ (reference sequence). This CDR3 region has 15 residues. This clonotype was obtained from a human donor in good health. The J gene is TRBJ2-5, the V gene TRBV7-9; 11 bases match TRBD1. Sample: PBMCs. In DNA form, the CDR3 reads TGTGCCAGCAGCGATACCGGGACAGGGGGTGAGACCCAGTACTTC. Its translation is CASSDTGTGGETQYF.